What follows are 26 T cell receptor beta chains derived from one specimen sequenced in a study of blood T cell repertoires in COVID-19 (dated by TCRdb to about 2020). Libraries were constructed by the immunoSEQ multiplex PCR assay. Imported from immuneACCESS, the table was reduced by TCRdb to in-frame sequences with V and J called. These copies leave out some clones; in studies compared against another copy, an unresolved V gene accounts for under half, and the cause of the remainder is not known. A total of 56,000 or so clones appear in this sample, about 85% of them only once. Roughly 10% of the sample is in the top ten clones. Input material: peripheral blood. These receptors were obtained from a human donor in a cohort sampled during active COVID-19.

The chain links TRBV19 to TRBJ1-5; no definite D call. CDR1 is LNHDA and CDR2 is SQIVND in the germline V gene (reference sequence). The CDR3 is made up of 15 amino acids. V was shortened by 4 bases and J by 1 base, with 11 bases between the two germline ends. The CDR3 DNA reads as TGTGCCAGTAGTACGGTCCTGTCGAGCAATCAGCCCCAGCATTTT. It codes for CASSTVLSSNQPQHF.

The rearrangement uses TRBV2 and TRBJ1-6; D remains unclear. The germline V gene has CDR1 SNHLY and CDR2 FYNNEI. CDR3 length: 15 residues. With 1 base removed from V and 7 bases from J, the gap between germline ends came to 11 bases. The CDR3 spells CASSEGAGSNSPLHF. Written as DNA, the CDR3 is TGTGCCAGCAGTGAAGGGGCGGGGTCAAATTCACCCCTCCACTTT. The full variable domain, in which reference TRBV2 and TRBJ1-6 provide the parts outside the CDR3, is EPEVTQTPSHQVTQMGQEVILRCVPISNHLYFYWYRQILGQKVEFLVSFYNNEISEKSEIFDDQFSVERPDGSNFTLKIRSTKLEDSAMYFCASSEGAGSNSPLHFGNGTRLTVT.

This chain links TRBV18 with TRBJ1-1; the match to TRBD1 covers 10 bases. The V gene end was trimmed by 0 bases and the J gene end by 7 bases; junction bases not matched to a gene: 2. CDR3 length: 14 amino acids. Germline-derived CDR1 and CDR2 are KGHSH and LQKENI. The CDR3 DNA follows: TGTGCCAGCTCACCACCGGGACAGGGGAATGAAGCTTTCTTT. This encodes CASSPPGQGNEAFF.

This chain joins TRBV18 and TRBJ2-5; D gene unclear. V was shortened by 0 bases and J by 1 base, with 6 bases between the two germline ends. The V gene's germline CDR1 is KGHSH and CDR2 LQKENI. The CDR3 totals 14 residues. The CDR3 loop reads CASSPPNSQETQYF. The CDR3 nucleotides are TGTGCCAGCTCACCACCGAACAGCCAAGAGACCCAGTACTTC.

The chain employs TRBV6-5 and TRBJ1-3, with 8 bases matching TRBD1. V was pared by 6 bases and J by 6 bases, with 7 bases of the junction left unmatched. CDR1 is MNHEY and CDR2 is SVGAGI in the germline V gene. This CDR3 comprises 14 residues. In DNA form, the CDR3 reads TGTGCCAGCAGCCGGACAGGGAGGGAAAACACCATATATTTT. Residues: CASSRTGRENTIYF.

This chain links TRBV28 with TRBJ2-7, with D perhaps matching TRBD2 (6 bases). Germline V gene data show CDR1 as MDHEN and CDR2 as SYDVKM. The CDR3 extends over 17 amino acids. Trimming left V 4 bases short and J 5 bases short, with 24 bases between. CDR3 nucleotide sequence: TGTGCCAGCAGTTCCCAAGCGGACAACCGGGGGAAGGACGAGCAGTACTTC. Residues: CASSSQADNRGKDEQYF.

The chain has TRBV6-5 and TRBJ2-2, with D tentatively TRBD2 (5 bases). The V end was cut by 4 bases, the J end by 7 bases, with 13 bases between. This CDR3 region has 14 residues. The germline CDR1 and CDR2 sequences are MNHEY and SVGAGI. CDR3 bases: TGTGCCAGCAGTTCGGATAGCGCTGGCGGGGAGCTGTTTTTT. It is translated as CASSSDSAGGELFF.

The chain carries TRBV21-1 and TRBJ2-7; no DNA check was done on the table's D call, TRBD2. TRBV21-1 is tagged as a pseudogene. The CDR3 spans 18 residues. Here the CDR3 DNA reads TGTGCCAGCAGCAAGGGAGCGGGGCCAGGAGGGGAAACCTACGAGCAGTACTTC. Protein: CASSKGAGPGGETYEQYF.

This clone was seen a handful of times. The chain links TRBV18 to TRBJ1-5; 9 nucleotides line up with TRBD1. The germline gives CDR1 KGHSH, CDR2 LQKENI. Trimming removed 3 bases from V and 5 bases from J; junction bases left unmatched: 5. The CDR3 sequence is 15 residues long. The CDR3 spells CASSPIWTGDQPQHF. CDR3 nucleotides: TGTGCCAGCTCACCTATTTGGACAGGGGATCAGCCCCAGCATTTT.

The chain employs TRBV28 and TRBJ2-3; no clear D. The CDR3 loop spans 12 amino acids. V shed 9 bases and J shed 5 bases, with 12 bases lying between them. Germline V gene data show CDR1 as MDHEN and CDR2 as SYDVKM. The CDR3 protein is CASCSFGDTQYF. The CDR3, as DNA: TGTGCCAGTTGCAGTTTTGGAGATACGCAGTATTTT.

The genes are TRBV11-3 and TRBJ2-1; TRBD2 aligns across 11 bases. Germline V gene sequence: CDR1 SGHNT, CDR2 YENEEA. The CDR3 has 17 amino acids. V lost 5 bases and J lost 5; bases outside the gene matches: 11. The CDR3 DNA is TGTGCCAGCAGCCCGGGACTAGCGGCAAATTTCGACAATGAGCAGTTCTTC. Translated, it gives CASSPGLAANFDNEQFF.

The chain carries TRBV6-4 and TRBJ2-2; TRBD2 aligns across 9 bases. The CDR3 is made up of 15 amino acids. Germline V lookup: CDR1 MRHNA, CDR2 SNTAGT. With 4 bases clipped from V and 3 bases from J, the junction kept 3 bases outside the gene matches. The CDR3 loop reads CASSAASGDTGELFF. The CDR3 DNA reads TGTGCCAGCAGTGCCGCTAGCGGGGACACCGGGGAGCTGTTTTTT.

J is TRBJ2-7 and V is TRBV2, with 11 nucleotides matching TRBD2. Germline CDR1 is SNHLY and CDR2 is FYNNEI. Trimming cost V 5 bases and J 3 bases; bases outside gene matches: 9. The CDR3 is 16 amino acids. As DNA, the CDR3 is TGTGCCAGCAGTAACGGACTCCTAGCGGGAGGCTACGAGCAGTACTTC. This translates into CASSNGLLAGGYEQYF. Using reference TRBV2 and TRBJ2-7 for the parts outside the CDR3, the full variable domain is EPEVTQTPSHQVTQMGQEVILRCVPISNHLYFYWYRQILGQKVEFLVSFYNNEISEKSEIFDDQFSVERPDGSNFTLKIRSTKLEDSAMYFCASSNGLLAGGYEQYFGPGTRLTVT.

CDR3 region: CASSPGQGPSGNTIYF. The CDR3 DNA follows: TGCGCCAGCAGCCCAGGACAGGGTCCCTCTGGAAACACCATATATTTT. V and J are TRBV5-1 and TRBJ1-3, with 8 nucleotides matching TRBD1. Germline V gene sequence: CDR1 SGHRS, CDR2 YFSETQ. V dropped 4 bases and J dropped 0; count of bases not matched to a gene: 6. CDR3 length: 16 residues.

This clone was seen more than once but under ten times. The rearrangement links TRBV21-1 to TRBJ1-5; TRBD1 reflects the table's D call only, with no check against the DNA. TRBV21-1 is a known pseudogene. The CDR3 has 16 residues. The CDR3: CASPDRDVYSNQPQHF. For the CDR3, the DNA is TGTGCCAGCCCGGACAGGGATGTTTATAGCAATCAGCCCCAGCATTTT.

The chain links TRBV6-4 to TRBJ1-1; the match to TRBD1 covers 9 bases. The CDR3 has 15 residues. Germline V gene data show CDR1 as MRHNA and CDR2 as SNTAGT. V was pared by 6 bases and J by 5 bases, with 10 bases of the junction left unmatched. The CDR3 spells CASRRQGVGGTEAFF. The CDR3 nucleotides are TGTGCCAGCAGAAGACAGGGGGTTGGCGGGACTGAAGCTTTCTTT.

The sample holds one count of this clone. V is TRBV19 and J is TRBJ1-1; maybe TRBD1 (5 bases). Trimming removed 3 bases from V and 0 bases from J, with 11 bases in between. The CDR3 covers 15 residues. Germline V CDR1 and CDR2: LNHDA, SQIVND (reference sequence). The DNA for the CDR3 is TGTGCCAGTAGTATGGGACTCAAAATGAACACTGAAGCTTTCTTT. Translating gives CASSMGLKMNTEAFF.

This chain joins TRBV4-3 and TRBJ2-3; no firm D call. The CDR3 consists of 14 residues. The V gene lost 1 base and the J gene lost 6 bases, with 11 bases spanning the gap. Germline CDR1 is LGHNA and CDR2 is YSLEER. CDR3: CASSQGSSWDTQYF. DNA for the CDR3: TGCGCCAGCAGCCAAGGGAGTTCCTGGGATACGCAGTATTTT.

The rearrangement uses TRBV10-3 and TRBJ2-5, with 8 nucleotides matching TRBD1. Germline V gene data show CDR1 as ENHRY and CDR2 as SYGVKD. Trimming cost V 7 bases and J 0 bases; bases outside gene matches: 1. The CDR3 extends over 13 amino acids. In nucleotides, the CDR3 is TGTGCCATCAACAGGGGGGACCAAGAGACCCAGTACTTC. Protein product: CAINRGDQETQYF.

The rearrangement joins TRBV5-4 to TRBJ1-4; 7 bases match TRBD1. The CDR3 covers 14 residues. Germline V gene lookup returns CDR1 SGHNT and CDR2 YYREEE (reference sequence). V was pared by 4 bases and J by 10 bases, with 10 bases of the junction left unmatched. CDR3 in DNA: TGTGCCAGCAGCGCCGGGACAGAGGAAGGAAAACTGTTTTTT. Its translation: CASSAGTEEGKLFF.

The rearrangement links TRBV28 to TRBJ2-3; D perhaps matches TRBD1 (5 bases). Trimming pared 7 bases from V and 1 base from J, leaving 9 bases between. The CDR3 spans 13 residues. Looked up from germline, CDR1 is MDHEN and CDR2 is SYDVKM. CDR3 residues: CASTLGGTDTQYF. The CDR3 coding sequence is TGTGCCAGCACCTTAGGGGGCACAGATACGCAGTATTTT.

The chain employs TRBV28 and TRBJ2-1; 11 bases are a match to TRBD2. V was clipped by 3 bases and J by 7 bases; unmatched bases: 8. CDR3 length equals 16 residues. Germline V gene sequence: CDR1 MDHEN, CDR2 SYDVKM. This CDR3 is CASSFRLAGTDNEQFF. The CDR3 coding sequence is TGTGCCAGCAGTTTCCGACTAGCGGGAACTGATAATGAGCAGTTCTTC.

The CDR3 DNA is TGCAGTGGGGAGGTCCACAATGAGCAGTTCTTC. Translated: CSGEVHNEQFF. The chain links TRBV20-1 to TRBJ2-1; D is perhaps TRBD2 (6 bases). V was pared by 7 bases and J by 5 bases, with 9 bases between. Germline CDR1 reads DFQATT; CDR2 reads SNEGSKA (reference sequence). This CDR3 spans 11 amino acids.

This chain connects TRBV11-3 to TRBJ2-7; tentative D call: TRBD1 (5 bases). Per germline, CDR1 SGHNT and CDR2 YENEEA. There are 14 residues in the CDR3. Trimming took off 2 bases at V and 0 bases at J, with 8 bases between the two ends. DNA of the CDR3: TGTGCCAGCAGCTTAAGGGGCGGCTCCTACGAGCAGTACTTC. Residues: CASSLRGGSYEQYF.

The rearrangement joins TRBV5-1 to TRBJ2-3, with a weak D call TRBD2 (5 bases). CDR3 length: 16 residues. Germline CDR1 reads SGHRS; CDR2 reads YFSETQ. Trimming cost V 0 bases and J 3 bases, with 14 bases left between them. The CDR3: CASSLVSMSGTDTQYF. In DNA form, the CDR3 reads TGCGCCAGCAGCTTGGTTAGTATGAGCGGAACAGATACGCAGTATTTT.

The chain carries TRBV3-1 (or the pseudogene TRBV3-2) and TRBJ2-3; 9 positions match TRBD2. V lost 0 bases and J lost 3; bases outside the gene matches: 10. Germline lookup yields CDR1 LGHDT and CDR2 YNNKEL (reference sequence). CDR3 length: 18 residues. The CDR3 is CASSQDILAGDLTDTQYF. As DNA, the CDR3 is TGTGCCAGCAGCCAAGATATTTTAGCGGGAGATTTAACAGATACGCAGTATTTT.